This TCR beta chain was captured in a study of graft-versus-host responses after intestinal transplantation. Looking at the study overall: Recipients got multivisceral, liver-intestinal, or isolated intestinal transplants.

Graft tissue processing released intraepithelial and lamina propria lymphocytes. Study-wide findings and caveats: GvH clones were found in recipient marrow; some appeared first in ileum or blood. Patients who carried graft-donor T cell macrochimerism also had high graft-versus-host to host-versus-graft clonal ratios in their allografts.

A note on this clone: Its antigen is currently unknown.

Some clones are missing from TCRdb's copy, which holds only in-frame ones; the method was immunoSEQ multiplex PCR. Here the sample spans over 60,000 clones, under 90% being singletons. V was shortened by 1 base and J by 3 bases, with 10 bases between the two germline ends. The CDR3 has 15 amino acids. CDR1 is SGHAT, CDR2 FQNNGV, per germline. The starting material was ileum tissue, obtained 350 to 400 days after transplant. The chain uses TRBV11-2 and TRBJ1-3; D call uncertain. This receptor was taken from a human patient who received an intestinal transplant, so some T cells may come from the graft donor. CDR3 in DNA: TGTGCCAGCAGCTTAGTCGAGGGAGATGGAAACACCATATATTTT. Its translation: CASSLVEGDGNTIYF.